Listed below are T cell receptor beta chains from one sample, sequenced in a study of Ad26.COV2.S vaccination and SARS-CoV-2 variants. Data came from immunoSEQ multiplex PCR; TCRdb stores just in-frame clones and leaves some out. In the table there are under 550,000 clones, approximately 90% of which are singletons. The sequenced sample was peripheral blood, obtained in a trial of Ad26.COV2.S vaccine versus placebo. The source is a person aged 18-65 years who received the Ad26.COV2.S COVID-19 vaccine or a placebo. The CDR3 runs from the conserved cysteine through the conserved F or W. The D gene is left open where the match is weak. The size entry is marked missing in some rows and otherwise reads once, few, many or a size class.

J | V | size | D | CDR3 | DNA
TRBJ2-1 | TRBV7-9 | once | TRBD1 | CASSGASGTGFNEQFF | TGTGCCAGCAGCGGCGCCTCCGGGACAGGGTTCAATGAGCAGTTCTTC
TRBJ2-2 | TRBV30 | NA | NA | CAWSGRVLTGELFF | TGTGCCTGGAGTGGGCGAGTATTGACCGGGGAGCTGTTTTTT
TRBJ2-1 | TRBV27 | NA | TRBD2 | CATKARAGGRNEQFF | TGTGCCACCAAAGCGAGAGCGGGGGGGCGGAATGAGCAGTTCTTC
TRBJ2-1 | TRBV14 | NA | TRBD1 | CASSQDRTGRNEQFF | TGTGCCAGCAGCCAAGACCGGACAGGGCGCAATGAGCAGTTCTTC
TRBJ2-1 | TRBV27 | NA | TRBD2 | CASSLPPSGGANEQFF | TGTGCCAGCAGCCTGCCCCCTAGCGGGGGGGCTAATGAGCAGTTCTTC
TRBJ2-5 | TRBV29-1 | NA | NA | CSVEDQAGTSGQYF | TGCAGCGTTGAAGATCAGGCGGGTACTAGTGGCCAGTACTTC
TRBJ2-7 | TRBV7-2 | NA | TRBD1 | CASSLGTGQQQYF | TGTGCCAGCAGCCTCGGGACAGGGCAGCAGCAGTACTTC
TRBJ2-7 | TRBV27 | NA | NA | CASSLVWGKDEQYF | TGTGCCAGCAGTTTAGTATGGGGAAAAGACGAGCAGTACTTC
TRBJ2-2 | TRBV4-3 | NA | NA | CASSPGYGELFF | TGCGCCAGCAGCCCAGGCTACGGGGAGCTGTTTTTT
TRBJ2-1 | TRBV5-4 | NA | NA | CASSSWAGGDNEQFF | TGTGCCAGCAGCTCGTGGGCAGGAGGCGACAATGAGCAGTTCTTC
TRBJ2-5 | TRBV6-5 | NA | TRBD2 | CASHRSGRGGETQYF | TGTGCCAGTCACCGTAGCGGGCGGGGAGGGGAGACCCAGTACTTC
TRBJ2-3 | TRBV3-1/TRBV3-2 | few | TRBD2 | CASSKRRAGDTDTQYF | TGTGCCAGCAGCAAGCGGAGAGCGGGGGACACAGATACGCAGTATTTT
TRBJ2-3 | TRBV6-6 | once | NA | CASSYSTPVQDTQYF | TGTGCCAGCAGTTACTCGACGCCGGTCCAAGATACGCAGTATTTT
TRBJ2-1 | TRBV10-2 | once | NA | CASSANRGSSYNEQFF | TGCGCCAGCAGTGCGAACCGGGGGAGCTCCTACAATGAGCAGTTCTTC
TRBJ1-5 | TRBV4-3 | NA | NA | CASSQDRGQPQHF | TGCGCCAGCAGCCAAGATCGAGGGCAGCCCCAGCATTTT
TRBJ2-2 | TRBV6-4 | NA | TRBD2 | CASSDLAGGNTGELFF | TGTGCCAGCAGTGACCTAGCGGGGGGTAACACCGGGGAGCTGTTTTTT
TRBJ2-1 | TRBV4-3 | once | TRBD2 | CASSQDYRGGVNEQFF | TGCGCCAGCAGCCAAGATTACCGCGGGGGGGTCAATGAGCAGTTCTTC
TRBJ2-2 | TRBV7-3 | few | TRBD1 | CASSQGGNTGELFF | TGTGCCAGCAGCCAAGGGGGCAACACCGGGGAGCTGTTTTTT
TRBJ2-3 | TRBV11-1 | NA | NA | CASSPGRVRSTDTQYF | TGTGCCAGCAGCCCGGGACGTGTTAGAAGCACAGATACGCAGTATTTT
TRBJ1-2 | TRBV24-1 | NA | NA | CATSVNAKEGYTF | TGTGCCACCAGTGTTAACGCCAAAGAGGGCTACACCTTC
TRBJ2-2 | TRBV7-8 | NA | TRBD1 | CASSPRNRDRANPIRDTGELFF | TGTGCCAGCAGCCCACGGAACCGGGACAGGGCGAACCCCATTCGGGACACCGGGGAGCTGTTTTTT
TRBJ1-4 | TRBV9 | NA | NA | CASSETGLEEKLFF | TGTGCCAGCAGCGAGACTGGTCTAGAAGAAAAACTGTTTTTT
TRBJ2-7 | TRBV29-1 | few | NA | CSVWDFDYEQYF | TGCAGCGTATGGGACTTCGACTACGAGCAGTACTTC
TRBJ2-1 | TRBV28 | once | NA | CASSYTDNEQFF | TGTGCCAGCAGCTACACAGACAATGAGCAGTTCTTC
TRBJ2-1 | TRBV29-1 | NA | TRBD2 | CSVGSGGASEQFF | TGCAGCGTTGGTAGCGGGGGGGCCAGTGAGCAGTTCTTC
TRBJ1-6 | TRBV4-1 | NA | NA | CASSLESSYNSPLHF | TGCGCCAGCAGCCTGGAGAGCTCCTATAATTCACCCCTCCACTTT
TRBJ2-2 | TRBV19 | few | TRBD2 | CASSAPGLGSGELFF | TGTGCCAGTAGTGCGCCGGGACTAGGCTCCGGGGAGCTGTTTTTT
TRBJ2-3 | TRBV7-2 | NA | TRBD1 | CASSFSAIGTASTDRQYF | TGTGCCAGCAGCTTTAGCGCCATCGGGACAGCCTCCACAGACAGGCAGTATTTT
TRBJ2-1 | TRBV29-1 | NA | TRBD2 | CSALAGVLYNEQFF | TGCAGCGCTTTAGCGGGGGTCCTCTACAATGAGCAGTTCTTC
TRBJ2-1 | TRBV5-1 | once | TRBD2 | CASSLAGTSLSYNEQFF | TGCGCCAGCAGCTTGGCCGGGACTAGCCTCTCCTACAATGAGCAGTTCTTC
TRBJ1-1 | TRBV19 | NA | NA | CASSRGTTGVREAFF | TGTGCCAGTAGTAGGGGAACCACGGGAGTCCGTGAAGCTTTCTTT
TRBJ1-6 | TRBV6-2/TRBV6-3 | NA | NA | CASSYDGNSPLHF | TGTGCCAGCAGTTATGACGGGAATTCACCCCTCCACTTT
TRBJ1-2 | TRBV24-1 | NA | TRBD1 | CATSDRDRYGYTF | TGTGCCACCAGTGATCGGGACAGGTATGGCTACACCTTC
TRBJ2-1 | TRBV9 | NA | TRBD2 | CASSVIWCEGLASYNEQFF | TGTGCCAGCAGCGTTATATGGTGTGAGGGACTAGCGTCATACAATGAGCAGTTCTTC
TRBJ1-2 | TRBV30 | NA | NA | CAWDSGGGLGYTF | TGTGCCTGGGACTCGGGCGGGGGATTAGGCTACACCTTC
TRBJ2-7 | TRBV29-1 | few | NA | CSVDSGNRYEQYF | TGCAGCGTTGATAGCGGAAACCGCTACGAGCAGTACTTC
TRBJ1-5 | TRBV11-1 | few | TRBD1 | CASSPGQDNQPQHF | TGTGCCAGCAGCCCCGGACAGGACAATCAGCCCCAGCATTTT
TRBJ1-1 | TRBV28 | NA | NA | CASSLPGQGAIAEAFF | TGTGCCAGCAGTTTACCGGGGCAGGGAGCAATTGCTGAAGCTTTCTTT